These 21 T cell receptor beta chains share one sample of origin, sequenced in a study of T-cell memory formation after mild COVID-19. TCRdb redid the calling of the 5' RACE reads with MiXCR, one entry per CDR3 protein. The sample has a few hundred thousand distinct CDR3 sequences; 25% to 30% are singletons. Sequenced input: PBMCs or a T cell subset sorted from them (not recorded which). All receptors derive from an adult woman who had mild COVID-19 (a few samples of this study predate the infection). Cell type and time point are not known.

CDR3 in DNA: TGTGCCAGCAGCCAAGTTCGACTAGCGGGGCCCTACGAGCAGTACTTC. It codes for CASSQVRLAGPYEQYF. V gene TRBV3-1 combines with J gene TRBJ2-7, with 11 bases aligning to TRBD2. J gave up 2 bases and V 1 base, and 4 bases lay outside the gene matches. This CDR3 is 16 amino acids long. The germline V gene has CDR1 LGHDT and CDR2 YNNKEL (reference sequence).

The chain recombines TRBV7-8 with TRBJ2-7, with D perhaps matching TRBD1 (5 bases). V was pared by 5 bases and J by 2 bases, with 16 bases between. This CDR3 is built from 15 residues. The germline gives CDR1 SGHVS, CDR2 FQNEAQ. Here the CDR3 reads CASSRTQGRTYEQYF. CDR3 DNA: TGTGCCAGCAGCCGTACTCAGGGTCGGACCTACGAGCAGTACTTC.

In this sample, this clonotype turned up a few times. V usage is TRBV4-1 and J usage is TRBJ1-1; 7 bases align to TRBD1. V gave up 1 base and J gave up 3 bases; unmatched junction bases: 5. There are 15 residues in the CDR3. In germline, CDR1 is MGHRA, CDR2 YSYEKL. CDR3 nucleotides: TGCGCCAGCAGCCAAGGGGCCGGGACAGACACTGAAGCTTTCTTT. The encoded protein is CASSQGAGTDTEAFF.

This clonotype was seen a few times. The V call is TRBV7-2, the J call TRBJ2-5; D gene uncertain. V lost 3 bases and J lost 4, with 6 bases in between. The CDR3 spans 12 residues. The germline V gene has CDR1 SGHTA and CDR2 FQGNSA. The CDR3: CASSFSRETQYF. The CDR3 DNA follows: TGTGCCAGCAGCTTCAGCAGAGAGACCCAGTACTTC.

This clonotype has more than one count but fewer than ten. The genes are TRBV12-3 or TRBV12-4 and TRBJ2-1; D perhaps matches TRBD1 (5 bases). This CDR3 comprises 18 residues. V lost 5 bases and J 2 bases, leaving 22 bases between the germline ends. The CDR3 here is CASSPTEFHYETYNEQFF. Written as DNA, the CDR3 is TGTGCCAGCAGTCCGACAGAATTCCATTACGAAACCTACAATGAGCAGTTCTTC.

This clonotype was found a few times. The CDR3 sequence is CSAIGTSNTGELFF. The DNA for the CDR3 is TGCAGTGCTATAGGGACATCGAACACCGGGGAGCTGTTTTTT. The chain couples TRBV20-1 to TRBJ2-2, with D tentatively TRBD1 (6 bases). Germline V CDR1 and CDR2: DFQATT, SNEGSKA (reference sequence). The CDR3 consists of 14 residues. The ends were cut back, 4 bases at V and 0 bases at J, with 9 bases in the middle.

V usage is TRBV19 and J usage is TRBJ1-5; D ambiguous. The CDR3 sequence is 13 residues long. The V end lost 0 bases, the J end lost 13 bases, and 13 bases lay between the germline ends. Germline CDR1 reads LNHDA; CDR2 reads SQIVND (reference sequence). In DNA form, the CDR3 reads TGTGCCAGTAGTATAGAGGCTCGAGGGTCGCAGCATTTT. This gives the protein CASSIEARGSQHF.

This clonotype was detected once. The chain has TRBV7-9 and TRBJ2-7, with TRBD1 identical over 7 bases. The V gene's germline CDR1 is SEHNR and CDR2 FQNEAQ (reference sequence). V shed 4 bases and J 0 bases; nucleotides not matched to a gene: 9. The CDR3 extends over 16 amino acids. The CDR3 DNA follows: TGTGCCAGCAGCTCCTTCGGGCAGGGGGACTCCTACGAGCAGTACTTC. It encodes CASSSFGQGDSYEQYF.

This clonotype has only a few counts. The chain combines TRBV12-3 or TRBV12-4 with TRBJ2-7; 10 bases line up with TRBD2. Unmatched junction bases numbered 3, after V lost 5 bases and J lost 2 bases. This CDR3 spans 14 amino acids. The CDR3 nucleotides are TGTGCCAGCAGTGGGAGCGGGGGGGCCTACGAGCAGTACTTC. Protein sequence: CASSGSGGAYEQYF.

V is TRBV5-6 and J is TRBJ2-1; no clear D. The V gene's germline CDR1 is SGHDT and CDR2 YYEEEE. Trimming took 0 bases from V and 10 from J, leaving 11 bases between them. This CDR3 has 13 residues. The CDR3 coding sequence is TGTGCCAGCAGCTTGGCAGATTTATCCGAGCAGTTCTTC. Encoded protein: CASSLADLSEQFF.

The chain is built from TRBV2 and TRBJ1-5; unclear D gene. Germline V gene data show CDR1 as SNHLY and CDR2 as FYNNEI. The CDR3 has 14 residues. Trimming stripped 2 bases from V and 0 bases from J, with 5 bases between. The CDR3 here is CASSESLSNQPQHF. Written as DNA, the CDR3 is TGTGCCAGCAGTGAATCCCTTAGCAATCAGCCCCAGCATTTT.

The chain uses TRBV10-1 and TRBJ2-1; 12 bases fit TRBD2. From germline, CDR1 is WNHNN and CDR2 SYGVQD (reference sequence). CDR3 size: 15 residues. Trimming took 4 bases from V and 8 from J; bases not matched to a gene: 6. Here the CDR3 reads CASSATSGSEDEQFF. The CDR3, as DNA: TGCGCCAGCAGTGCGACTAGCGGGAGTGAAGATGAGCAGTTCTTC.

Turning to this clonotype: A read error may produce the germline difference seen at one junction end. The chain joins TRBV7-7 to TRBJ2-3; D may be TRBD1 or TRBD2 (5 bases each). The CDR3 covers 15 residues. The germline CDR1 and CDR2 sequences are SSHAT and FNYEAQ (reference sequence). DNA for the CDR3: TGTGCTAGCAGCTTAGGGCTGGGGGAAGCAGATACGCAGTATTTT. Translation: CASSLGLGEADTQYF.

There are a few counts of this clonotype. The gene calls are TRBV5-4 and TRBJ2-3, with 11 nucleotides matching TRBD2. The CDR3 contains 14 residues. CDR1 SGHNT and CDR2 YYREEE come from the germline V gene (reference sequence). The V and J ends lost 0 bases and 7 bases, in that order; junction bases with no gene match: 1. The CDR3 sequence: CASSLGLAGNTQYF. CDR3 coding DNA: TGTGCCAGCAGCTTGGGACTAGCGGGAAATACGCAGTATTTT.

The rearrangement joins TRBV7-8 to TRBJ2-7, with a weak D call TRBD2 (5 bases). V was cut by 3 bases and J by 6 bases, with 15 bases left in between. From germline, CDR1 is SGHVS and CDR2 FQNEAQ. The CDR3 loop spans 14 amino acids. The CDR3 bases are TGTGCCAGCAGCTTGGGAGAAGGAGGAGCCGAGCAGTACTTC. It specifies CASSLGEGGAEQYF.

This chain connects TRBV7-9 to TRBJ1-1; D might be TRBD1 (6 bases). CDR3 length: 15 residues. The germline V gene encodes CDR1 SEHNR and CDR2 FQNEAQ (reference sequence). Trimming took 3 bases from V and 1 from J, leaving 12 bases between them. The CDR3 DNA reads as TGTGCCAGCAGCTTTTGGGGACACCGGAACACTGAAGCTTTCTTT. This encodes CASSFWGHRNTEAFF. Full variable domain (missing parts from reference TRBV7-9 and TRBJ1-1): DTGVSQNPRHKITKRGQNVTFRCDPISEHNRLYWYRQTLGQGPEFLTYFQNEAQLEKSRLLSDRFSAERPKGSFSTLEIQRTEQGDSAMYLCASSFWGHRNTEAFFGQGTRLTVV.

This chain links TRBV3-1 with TRBJ2-3, with 9 positions matching TRBD2. V dropped 1 base and J dropped 0; count of bases not matched to a gene: 8. In germline, CDR1 is LGHDT, CDR2 YNNKEL (reference sequence). The CDR3 loop spans 18 amino acids. In nucleotides, the CDR3 is TGTGCCAGCAGCCAAGCCGCGGGGGGGGGCCCTAGCACAGATACGCAGTATTTT. Residues: CASSQAAGGGPSTDTQYF.

The chain recombines TRBV5-5 with TRBJ1-5; 8 positions match TRBD1. The CDR3 totals 15 residues. Germline-derived CDR1 and CDR2 are SGHKS and YYEKEE (reference sequence). V shed 4 bases, J shed 7 bases, and the junction held 10 bases outside the gene matches. CDR3 coding DNA: TGTGCCAGCAGCGCGAACCAGGGGGCCCTGCAGCCCCAGCATTTT. Its translation: CASSANQGALQPQHF. Using reference TRBV5-5 and TRBJ1-5 for the parts outside the CDR3, the full variable domain is DAGVTQSPTHLIKTRGQQVTLRCSPISGHKSVSWYQQVLGQGPQFIFQYYEKEERGRGNFPDRFSARQFPNYSSELNVNALLLGDSALYLCASSANQGALQPQHFGDGTRLSIL.

As regards this clonotype: At one boundary the junction diverges from the germline segment, which might be a read error. The rearrangement joins TRBV7-7 to TRBJ2-1; D may be TRBD2 (6 bases). The CDR3 contains 15 residues. Germline assignment: CDR1 SSHAT and CDR2 FNYEAQ (reference sequence). This chain's CDR3 is CASSPREGSYNEQFF. In DNA, the CDR3 is TGTGCTAGCAGCCCGCGGGAAGGCTCCTACAATGAGCAGTTCTTC.

This clonotype has a handful of counts. The V call is TRBV30, the J call TRBJ2-3; D remains unclear. V gave up 0 bases and J gave up 4 bases, with 11 bases separating them. The CDR3 is 14 residues long. CDR1 GTSNPN and CDR2 SVGIG come from the germline V gene (reference sequence). DNA of the CDR3: TGTGCCTGGAGTGTAACCCAGTATGCAGATACGCAGTATTTT. Its protein is CAWSVTQYADTQYF. Together with reference TRBV30 and TRBJ2-3, the CDR3 gives the full variable domain: SQTIHQWPATLVQPVGSPLSLECTVEGTSNPNLYWYRQAAGRGLQLLFYSVGIGQISSEVPQNLSASRPQDRQFILSSKKLLLSDSGFYLCAWSVTQYADTQYFGPGTRLTVL.

This clonotype was counted only a few times. V usage is TRBV28 and J usage is TRBJ1-1; possibly TRBD1 for D (5 bases). CDR3 length equals 14 residues. The germline CDR1 and CDR2 sequences are MDHEN and SYDVKM. V lost 5 bases and J 5 bases, leaving 15 bases between the germline ends. CDR3 DNA: TGTGCCAGCAGTCCGGGACCATTCTGGACTGAAGCTTTCTTT. Protein: CASSPGPFWTEAFF. The full variable domain, its missing parts supplied by reference TRBV28 and TRBJ1-1, is DVKVTQSSRYLVKRTGEKVFLECVQDMDHENMFWYRQDPGLGLRLIYFSYDVKMKEKGDIPEGYSVSREKKERFSLILESASTNQTSMYLCASSPGPFWTEAFFGQGTRLTVV.